This T cell receptor beta chain was found in a study of blood T cell repertoires in COVID-19 (dated by TCRdb to about 2020). Regarding the complete study: The collaborator samples originated in the United States, Italy and Spain and spanned the acute and convalescent phases of COVID-19. The dataset comprised deeply sampled blood TCRbeta repertoires from subjects exposed to, actively infected with, or recovered from COVID-19. The material from the prospective study consisted of cDNA or gDNA derived from T cells, B-cell-depleted T cells, or PBMCs. The repertoires were released in a freely available public database meant as a resource for research on the immune response to SARS-CoV-2. A de-identified subject ID, COVID-19 status, age in years and sex were almost always included in the sample metadata. HLA class I and class II types, where available, came from metadata supplied by the sample provider rather than from assay-based typing. The samples were drawn from the first 160 participants of the ongoing ImmuneRACE study and from 1,254 subjects provided by 6 global collaborators. What the study reported, not specific to this receptor: Clinical and demographic metadata were provided uncurated, with the amount varying by source and participant.

In Seattle, one collaborating source enrolled patients while the infection was active and tracked those patients longitudinally over the course of disease. The collaborating institutions used their own protocols to collect whole blood in K2EDTA tubes. For TCRbeta analysis, collaborators shipped samples as frozen whole blood, isolated PBMCs, or DNA extracted from either of those sample types. The immunoSEQ Assay, a bias-controlled multiplex PCR, was used to amplify TCRbeta CDR3 regions from genomic DNA. Regarding the original processing steps: The number of nucleated cells in each sample was estimated from the amplification of reference gene primers within the assay. To quantify the absolute abundance of each unique TCRbeta CDR3 rearrangement, sequence reads were collapsed and filtered. Productive Simpson clonality was computed per sample as the square root of Simpson's diversity index over productive rearrangements. The source is immuneACCESS, and TCRdb retained only in-frame sequences with V and J called. Part of the clones is not carried over; for the studies checked, unresolved V genes explain less than half of this, and the remainder is unexplained. V, J and clone size are taken as reported in that table, and D and trimming were inferred from the DNA itself. The sample contains about 310,000 clones, around 90% of them found a single time. Around 0.93% of the sample is held by the ten biggest clonotypes.

Spanning cysteine to phenylalanine, the CDR3 consists of 13 amino acids. The read is trimmed to its CDR3 DNA, 39 bases read in frame from base 1. Clipping removes 4 bases from V and 8 bases from J, with 6 as the unmatched junction base count. For CDR1 and CDR2, the germline V gene (reference sequence) lists SGHNT and YYREEE. Worth noting for this clone: What this receptor recognizes is not known. Within one base of it there is no much larger clone, and no base qualities were kept.

The chain uses TRBV5-4 and TRBJ1-2, with 9 central nucleotides matching TRBD1. This sequence originates from a woman aged 40 to 49 with COVID-19, enrolled during active disease. The specimen was peripheral blood. The CDR3 in this case is CASSRDRVEGYTF. The sequenced DNA is TGTGCCAGCAGCCGGGACAGGGTGGAAGGCTACACCTTC.